This T cell receptor beta chain is from a study of shared clonotypes between healthy human individuals. The split of CD4+ cells yielded CD45RA+ naive and CD45RA-negative memory subsets. CDR1 KGHSH and CDR2 LQKENI come from the germline V gene. This CDR3 contains 13 residues. Trimming took off 1 base at V and 4 bases at J, with 4 bases between the two ends. The method was immunoSEQ multiplex PCR; TCRdb's version includes in-frame clones alone and lacks a portion of them. Among around 2.5 million clones listed, 80% to 95% were seen once. Study-wide results and limits: Tissue TCR repertoires likely differ from these blood-only repertoires. In general, naive subsets displayed greater estimated richness than memory subsets did.

Note on this clone: No antigen is known for it. Other DNA sequences in this specimen translate into the identical CDR3.

The chain uses TRBV18 and TRBJ2-2; no definite D call. What was sequenced was naive CD4+ T cells from PBMCs. Regarding subset: CD45RA+ positively selected. The clonotype comes from a man between 18 and 29 years old in good health. Some clones in this sample may be carry-over from other donors' samples. The CDR3 loop reads CASSPLGTGELFF. The CDR3 DNA follows: TGTGCCAGCTCACCACTGGGCACCGGGGAGCTGTTTTTT.